This is a list of T cell receptor beta chains from one sample in a study of CD8 T cells in Susac syndrome. TCRdb itself ran the immunoSEQ multiplex PCR reads through MiXCR, one entry per CDR3 protein. The sample records 160,000 or so distinct CDR3 sequences, roughly 93% being singletons. The sequencing input was CD4+ T cells from PBMCs. These TCRs come from a human donor in good health. CDR3s include the opening cysteine and the closing phenylalanine or tryptophan. The D gene is left open where the match is weak.

v_gene,d_gene,j_gene,CDR3nt,CDR3aa
TRBV19,NA,TRBJ2-7,TGTGCCACCAAGAGCCGGGCACTAGCCTACGAGCAGTACTTC,CATKSRALAYEQYF
TRBV12-3/TRBV12-4,TRBD1,TRBJ1-6,TGTGCCAGCAGGGTGACAGGGGATTCGAATTCACCCCTCCACTTT,CASRVTGDSNSPLHF
TRBV20-1,NA,TRBJ2-3,TGCAGTGCTAGAGATATGGGTATATCAGATACGCAGTATTTT,CSARDMGISDTQYF
TRBV5-1,NA,TRBJ1-2,TGCGCCAGCAGCTTGTATGGGGATTCGGGCGGCTACACCTTC,CASSLYGDSGGYTF
TRBV7-9,NA,TRBJ2-5,TGTGCCAGCAGCTCGACTGGGATTTCGGGGGCCCAGTACTTC,CASSSTGISGAQYF
TRBV3-1,NA,TRBJ2-5,TGTGCCAGCAGCCAAGTAAACGGACTACAAGGGGGAGAGACCCAGTACTTC,CASSQVNGLQGGETQYF
TRBV19,TRBD1,TRBJ2-2,TGTGCCAGTATCCCGGGACAGGGAACCGGGGAGCTGTTTTTT,CASIPGQGTGELFF
TRBV7-3,TRBD1,TRBJ1-6,TGTGCCAGCAGCTTCCAGGGGGGAGGTTCACCCCTCCACTTT,CASSFQGGGSPLHF
TRBV29-1,NA,TRBJ1-5,TGCAGCGTTGCGAAGGGGCTGAATCAGCCCCAGCATTTT,CSVAKGLNQPQHF
TRBV3-1,NA,TRBJ2-1,TGTGCCAGCACCCCTGGACAATACAATGAGCAGTTCTTC,CASTPGQYNEQFF
TRBV20-1,TRBD2,TRBJ2-2,TGCAGTGGCCGGGAGGGTCAGAACACCGGGGAGCTGTTTTTT,CSGREGQNTGELFF
TRBV29-1,TRBD1,TRBJ1-2,TGCAGCGTGGACAGGATATACTATGGCTACACCTTC,CSVDRIYYGYTF
TRBV7-3,TRBD1,TRBJ2-3,TGTGCCAGCAGCTTAAAGGACAGGGACACGCAGTATTTT,CASSLKDRDTQYF
TRBV5-1,NA,TRBJ2-7,TGCGCCAGCAGGGCTGGGGGCTACGAGCAGTACTTC,CASRAGGYEQYF
TRBV5-1,NA,TRBJ1-6,TGCGCCAGCAGCCCAGGGTGGGATAATTCACCCCTCCACTTT,CASSPGWDNSPLHF
TRBV4-2,NA,TRBJ2-7,TGTGCCAGCAGTGGTCAATCGGCCTACGAGCAGTACTTC,CASSGQSAYEQYF
TRBV24-1,TRBD2,TRBJ2-1,TGTGCCACCAGTGATCCCGGGGGGGGGAATGAGCAGTTCTTC,CATSDPGGGNEQFF
TRBV15,NA,TRBJ2-6,TGTGCCACCAGCAGGGGACTTACTGGGGCCAACGTCCTGACTTTC,CATSRGLTGANVLTF
TRBV11-2,NA,TRBJ1-1,TGTGCCAGCATCCTCGGGCCCCTTAACACTGAAGCTTTCTTT,CASILGPLNTEAFF
TRBV23-1,NA,TRBJ1-6,TGCGCCAGCAGTCAATCCATGGAGGGGGGGTATAATTCACCCCTCCACTTT,CASSQSMEGGYNSPLHF